The rows below give T cell receptor beta chains drawn from one sample of a study of blood T cell repertoires in COVID-19. Profiled with immunoSEQ multiplex PCR; TCRdb holds only in-frame clones, not every one. In the table there are fewer than 150,000 clones, under 90% of which are singletons. The source material was peripheral blood. Receptors were obtained from an elderly woman in a cohort sampled during active or convalescent COVID-19. CDR3s include the opening cysteine and the closing phenylalanine or tryptophan. Each record gives: CDR3 protein, CDR3 DNA, clone size, D gene, V gene, J gene. D genes are given only for firm matches. Clone size, where shown, is once, few, many, or a class for clones that have expanded.

CDR3aa: CASSQTLRLQETQYF
CDR3nt: TGCGCCAGCAGCCAGACCCTGAGACTTCAAGAGACCCAGTACTTC
abundance: NA
d_gene: NA
v_gene: TRBV4-1
j_gene: TRBJ2-5

CDR3aa: CASSPEGVYSPLHF
CDR3nt: TGTGCCAGCAGTCCCGAGGGGGTTTATTCACCCCTCCACTTT
abundance: NA
d_gene: NA
v_gene: TRBV3-1/TRBV3-2
j_gene: TRBJ1-6

CDR3aa: CASSLREGSSYNEQFF
CDR3nt: TGTGCCAGCAGCCTCCGGGAGGGGAGCTCCTACAATGAGCAGTTCTTC
abundance: NA
d_gene: TRBD2
v_gene: TRBV9
j_gene: TRBJ2-1

CDR3aa: CASSQRIGAQHF
CDR3nt: TGTGCCAGCAGCCAAAGAATCGGGGCCCAGCATTTT
abundance: NA
d_gene: NA
v_gene: TRBV3-1/TRBV3-2
j_gene: TRBJ1-5

CDR3aa: CASSIQPGLGTDTQYF
CDR3nt: TGCGCCAGCAGCATACAGCCGGGACTGGGGACAGATACGCAGTATTTT
abundance: NA
d_gene: NA
v_gene: TRBV5-1
j_gene: TRBJ2-3

CDR3aa: CASSGGGWGGTDTQYF
CDR3nt: TGTGCCAGCAGCGGCGGTGGCTGGGGCGGCACAGATACGCAGTATTTT
abundance: NA
d_gene: NA
v_gene: TRBV11-3
j_gene: TRBJ2-3

CDR3aa: CASSLETITETQYF
CDR3nt: TGCGCCAGCAGCTTAGAAACTATAACAGAGACCCAGTACTTC
abundance: NA
d_gene: NA
v_gene: TRBV5-1
j_gene: TRBJ2-5

CDR3aa: CASSSTGSGQETQYF
CDR3nt: TGTGCCAGCAGCTCAACAGGGTCAGGCCAAGAGACCCAGTACTTC
abundance: NA
d_gene: NA
v_gene: TRBV6-5
j_gene: TRBJ2-5

CDR3aa: CASRRGRGGELFF
CDR3nt: TGTGCCAGCAGGAGGGGGCGGGGCGGGGAGCTGTTTTTT
abundance: NA
d_gene: NA
v_gene: TRBV2
j_gene: TRBJ2-2

CDR3aa: CASSVGRAYTGELFF
CDR3nt: TGTGCCAGCAGCGTAGGCAGGGCTTACACCGGGGAGCTGTTTTTT
abundance: NA
d_gene: NA
v_gene: TRBV9
j_gene: TRBJ2-2

CDR3aa: CASRGVSNQPQHF
CDR3nt: TGTGCCAGCCGGGGGGTAAGCAATCAGCCCCAGCATTTT
abundance: NA
d_gene: NA
v_gene: TRBV2
j_gene: TRBJ1-5

CDR3aa: CASSSLSREKLFF
CDR3nt: TGTGCCAGCAGCTCCTTGTCTAGGGAAAAACTGTTTTTT
abundance: NA
d_gene: NA
v_gene: TRBV6-2/TRBV6-3
j_gene: TRBJ1-4

CDR3aa: CASSYSVATNEKLFF
CDR3nt: TGTGCCAGCAGTTACTCGGTAGCAACTAATGAAAAACTGTTTTTT
abundance: once
d_gene: NA
v_gene: TRBV6-5
j_gene: TRBJ1-4

CDR3aa: CASSQGQGGTEAFF
CDR3nt: TGTGCCAGCAGCCAGGGACAGGGGGGTACTGAAGCTTTCTTT
abundance: NA
d_gene: TRBD1
v_gene: TRBV3-1/TRBV3-2
j_gene: TRBJ1-1

CDR3aa: CASSETGVTNEKLFF
CDR3nt: TGTGCCAGCAGTGAAACAGGGGTAACTAATGAAAAACTGTTTTTT
abundance: once
d_gene: TRBD1
v_gene: TRBV6-1
j_gene: TRBJ1-4

CDR3aa: CASRLPGLEETQYF
CDR3nt: TGTGCCAGCAGGCTTCCAGGGTTGGAAGAGACCCAGTACTTC
abundance: once
d_gene: NA
v_gene: TRBV7-2
j_gene: TRBJ2-5

CDR3aa: CASRDRGLSYGYTF
CDR3nt: TGTGCCAGCAGGGACAGGGGGCTAAGCTATGGCTACACCTTC
abundance: NA
d_gene: TRBD1
v_gene: TRBV6-5
j_gene: TRBJ1-2

CDR3aa: CASRGPRIQSPLHF
CDR3nt: TGTGCCAGCAGGGGGCCACGAATACAATCACCCCTCCACTTT
abundance: NA
d_gene: NA
v_gene: TRBV2
j_gene: TRBJ1-6

CDR3aa: CASSSTGGNQPQHF
CDR3nt: TGTGCCAGCAGCTCGACAGGGGGCAATCAGCCCCAGCATTTT
abundance: NA
d_gene: TRBD1
v_gene: TRBV7-3
j_gene: TRBJ1-5

CDR3aa: CASTRGTNSPLHF
CDR3nt: TGTGCCAGCACTCGGGGGACGAATTCACCCCTCCACTTT
abundance: NA
d_gene: NA
v_gene: TRBV9
j_gene: TRBJ1-6

CDR3aa: CASSQLGQSSYNSPLHF
CDR3nt: TGCGCCAGCAGCCAACTTGGACAGAGCTCCTATAATTCACCCCTCCACTTT
abundance: NA
d_gene: NA
v_gene: TRBV4-3
j_gene: TRBJ1-6

CDR3aa: CAWRGGLNTGELFF
CDR3nt: TGTGCCTGGAGGGGTGGGCTAAACACCGGGGAGCTGTTTTTT
abundance: NA
d_gene: NA
v_gene: TRBV30
j_gene: TRBJ2-2

CDR3aa: CASKGTGGRETQYF
CDR3nt: TGTGCCAGCAAGGGGACAGGGGGAAGGGAGACCCAGTACTTC
abundance: once
d_gene: TRBD1
v_gene: TRBV27
j_gene: TRBJ2-5

CDR3aa: CASSARTRQETQYF
CDR3nt: TGTGCCAGCAGCGCGCGGACTAGACAAGAGACCCAGTACTTC
abundance: NA
d_gene: TRBD2
v_gene: TRBV11-2
j_gene: TRBJ2-5

CDR3aa: CASSYADSNQPQHF
CDR3nt: TGTGCCAGCAGTTACGCAGATAGCAATCAGCCCCAGCATTTT
abundance: NA
d_gene: NA
v_gene: TRBV27
j_gene: TRBJ1-5

CDR3aa: CASSLETSGGVRTDTQYF
CDR3nt: TGTGCCAGCAGTTTGGAGACTAGCGGGGGTGTAAGAACAGATACGCAGTATTTT
abundance: NA
d_gene: TRBD2
v_gene: TRBV28
j_gene: TRBJ2-3

CDR3aa: CATRTGQTNTGELFF
CDR3nt: TGTGCCACCAGAACGGGACAGACTAACACCGGGGAGCTGTTTTTT
abundance: NA
d_gene: TRBD1
v_gene: TRBV24-1
j_gene: TRBJ2-2

CDR3aa: CASSSAGLRDTEAFF
CDR3nt: TGTGCCAGCAGCTCAGCCGGATTGAGGGACACTGAAGCTTTCTTT
abundance: NA
d_gene: NA
v_gene: TRBV7-3
j_gene: TRBJ1-1

CDR3aa: CAWSVTGIRETQYF
CDR3nt: TGTGCCTGGAGTGTAACGGGGATTCGAGAGACCCAGTACTTC
abundance: NA
d_gene: NA
v_gene: TRBV30
j_gene: TRBJ2-5

CDR3aa: CASGIGASTDTQYF
CDR3nt: TGTGCCAGCGGCATTGGGGCGAGCACAGATACGCAGTATTTT
abundance: large
d_gene: NA
v_gene: TRBV3-1/TRBV3-2
j_gene: TRBJ2-3

CDR3aa: CAGSHWARGRREKLFF
CDR3nt: TGTGCCGGCAGCCATTGGGCGAGGGGGCGGAGAGAAAAACTGTTTTTT
abundance: NA
d_gene: TRBD1
v_gene: TRBV5-4
j_gene: TRBJ1-4

CDR3aa: CATSRTRQFNYGYTF
CDR3nt: TGTGCCACCAGCAGAACAAGACAGTTTAACTATGGCTACACCTTC
abundance: NA
d_gene: NA
v_gene: TRBV15
j_gene: TRBJ1-2

CDR3aa: CASRVQGASNEKLFF
CDR3nt: TGTGCCAGCAGGGTACAGGGGGCCTCTAATGAAAAACTGTTTTTT
abundance: NA
d_gene: TRBD1
v_gene: TRBV2
j_gene: TRBJ1-4

CDR3aa: CSVLTSGGAEAFF
CDR3nt: TGCAGCGTCCTGACCTCGGGGGGAGCTGAAGCTTTCTTT
abundance: NA
d_gene: NA
v_gene: TRBV29-1
j_gene: TRBJ1-1

CDR3aa: CASSLGGSGYEKLFF
CDR3nt: TGTGCCAGCAGTTTAGGGGGGTCGGGTTATGAAAAACTGTTTTTT
abundance: NA
d_gene: NA
v_gene: TRBV28
j_gene: TRBJ1-4

CDR3aa: CSVAVRSGYGYTF
CDR3nt: TGCAGCGTCGCGGTCAGGAGCGGCTATGGCTACACCTTC
abundance: NA
d_gene: NA
v_gene: TRBV29-1
j_gene: TRBJ1-2

CDR3aa: CSVGVQGIGAFF
CDR3nt: TGCAGCGTTGGGGTCCAGGGGATTGGAGCTTTCTTT
abundance: NA
d_gene: NA
v_gene: TRBV29-1
j_gene: TRBJ1-1

CDR3aa: CASSQSGGVDTQYF
CDR3nt: TGTGCCAGCAGTCAAAGCGGGGGGGTTGATACGCAGTATTTT
abundance: NA
d_gene: TRBD2
v_gene: TRBV7-8
j_gene: TRBJ2-3

CDR3aa: CASSIRQGQREKLFF
CDR3nt: TGTGCCAGTAGTATCCGACAGGGCCAACGAGAAAAACTGTTTTTT
abundance: NA
d_gene: TRBD1
v_gene: TRBV19
j_gene: TRBJ1-4

CDR3aa: CASSPPRQGMRQYF
CDR3nt: TGTGCCAGCTCACCACCGAGACAGGGGATGCGGCAGTACTTC
abundance: NA
d_gene: TRBD1
v_gene: TRBV18
j_gene: TRBJ2-7

CDR3aa: CASSPGTLALSATEAFF
CDR3nt: TGTGCCAGCAGCCCCGGGACACTGGCCCTGAGTGCCACTGAAGCTTTCTTT
abundance: NA
d_gene: NA
v_gene: TRBV5-8
j_gene: TRBJ1-1

CDR3aa: CASSMQGAVVNTEAFF
CDR3nt: TGCGCCAGCAGCATGCAGGGGGCGGTCGTGAACACTGAAGCTTTCTTT
abundance: NA
d_gene: TRBD1
v_gene: TRBV5-1
j_gene: TRBJ1-1

CDR3aa: CASSLARQGNGYTF
CDR3nt: TGTGCCAGCAGCTTAGCGCGACAGGGCAATGGCTACACCTTC
abundance: NA
d_gene: TRBD1
v_gene: TRBV7-8
j_gene: TRBJ1-2

CDR3aa: CASIPGTGIIVAFF
CDR3nt: TGTGCCAGCATACCCGGGACAGGGATTATTGTAGCTTTCTTT
abundance: NA
d_gene: TRBD1
v_gene: TRBV6-5
j_gene: TRBJ1-1

CDR3aa: CASNPPQGGVGDTQYF
CDR3nt: TGTGCCAGCAACCCCCCCCAGGGGGGAGTTGGAGATACGCAGTATTTT
abundance: NA
d_gene: NA
v_gene: TRBV27
j_gene: TRBJ2-3

CDR3aa: CASSPDRDWGYTF
CDR3nt: TGTGCCAGCTCCCCCGACAGGGATTGGGGCTACACCTTC
abundance: NA
d_gene: TRBD1
v_gene: TRBV18
j_gene: TRBJ1-2

CDR3aa: CATTSSGLYGYTF
CDR3nt: TGTGCCACCACCTCGTCAGGACTTTATGGCTACACCTTC
abundance: NA
d_gene: NA
v_gene: TRBV28
j_gene: TRBJ1-2